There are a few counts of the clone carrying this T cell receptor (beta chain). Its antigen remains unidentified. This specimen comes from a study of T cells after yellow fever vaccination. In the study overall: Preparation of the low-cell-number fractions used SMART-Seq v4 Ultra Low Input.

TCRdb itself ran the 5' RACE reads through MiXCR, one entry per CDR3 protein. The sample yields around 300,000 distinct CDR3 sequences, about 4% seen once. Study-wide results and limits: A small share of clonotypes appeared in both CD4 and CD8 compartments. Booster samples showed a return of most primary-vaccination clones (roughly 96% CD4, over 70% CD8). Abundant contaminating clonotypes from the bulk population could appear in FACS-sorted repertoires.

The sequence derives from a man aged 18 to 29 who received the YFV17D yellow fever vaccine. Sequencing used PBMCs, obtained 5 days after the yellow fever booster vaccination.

CDR3 bases: TGTGCCAGCAGCGTAGAAGACCCGAGGAATGAGCAGTTCTTC. This codes for CASSVEDPRNEQFF. The gene calls are TRBV9 and TRBJ2-1; no reliable D call. V lost 0 bases, J lost 7 bases, and 11 bases lay in between. CDR1 and CDR2 (germline): SGDLS, YYNGEE. This CDR3 has 14 residues. The complete variable domain, with remaining parts taken from reference TRBV9 and TRBJ2-1, reads DSGVTQTPKHLITATGQRVTLRCSPRSGDLSVYWYQQSLDQGLQFLIQYYNGEERAKGNILERFSAQQFPDLHSELNLSSLELGDSALYFCASSVEDPRNEQFFGPGTRLTVL.